A single sample is the source of the 12 T cell receptor beta chains below, sequenced in a study of human T cells and chemical hapten exposure. Time point reported: pre-sensitization, week 0. The treatment: therapeutic diphenylcyclopropenone sensitization with weekly scalp DPC. TCRdb reanalysed the RACE reads using MiXCR and keeps one entry per CDR3 protein. The data show more than 300,000 distinct CDR3 sequences, approximately 5.1% seen once. The material sequenced was whole blood, taken in connection with sensitization to the hapten diphenylcyclopropenone (DPC). The source of these receptors is a woman aged 45-59 years with alopecia areata. Some clones in this sample may be carry-over from other donors' samples.

This clonotype was seen a handful of times. V usage is TRBV5-1 and J usage is TRBJ2-7, with a weak D call TRBD1 (6 bases). V dropped 2 bases and J dropped 7 bases, with 25 bases sitting between them. Germline-derived CDR1 and CDR2 are SGHRS and YFSETQ. The CDR3 spans 17 residues. CDR3: CASSFEAALRGSLEQYF. The CDR3 region has the DNA TGCGCCAGCAGCTTCGAGGCGGCTCTCAGGGGATCGTTGGAGCAGTACTTC.

This sequence joins TRBV28 and TRBJ2-1; D remains ambiguous. The CDR3 length is 12 residues. The V end was cut by 5 bases, the J end by 4 bases, with 6 bases between. CDR1 and CDR2 (germline): MDHEN, SYDVKM. The CDR3 is CASSVIYNEQFF. The CDR3 DNA reads as TGTGCCAGCAGTGTAATTTACAATGAGCAGTTCTTC.

The sample holds many counts of this clonotype. This chain joins TRBV18 and TRBJ2-4, with TRBD1 identical over 7 bases. The CDR3 is made up of 16 amino acids. Losses at the gene ends were 3 bases for V and 6 bases for J; bases not matched to a gene: 11. The V gene's germline CDR1 is KGHSH and CDR2 LQKENI. CDR3 in DNA: TGTGCCAGCTCACCTAAAGGACAGGCCACAGGAAACATTCAGTACTTC. It yields the protein CASSPKGQATGNIQYF. The variable domain in full, completed from reference TRBV18 and TRBJ2-4, reads NAGVMQNPRHLVRRRGQEARLRCSPMKGHSHVYWYRQLPEEGLKFMVYLQKENIIDESGMPKERFSAEFPKEGPSILRIQQVVRGDSAAYFCASSPKGQATGNIQYFGAGTRLSVL.

This clonotype was recorded at least ten times. The chain employs TRBV10-3 and TRBJ1-1, with 8 nucleotides matching TRBD1. The trim removed 4 bases at V and 0 bases at J, leaving 4 bases unmatched. CDR1 is ENHRY and CDR2 is SYGVKD in the germline V gene. CDR3 length: 15 residues. The CDR3 DNA is TGTGCCATCAGTGCTGGGGACAGGATGAACACTGAAGCTTTCTTT. As protein: CAISAGDRMNTEAFF.

The chain links TRBV27 to TRBJ2-7; 7 bases align to TRBD1. The trim removed 6 bases at V and 7 bases at J, leaving 12 bases unmatched. This CDR3 has 14 amino acids. CDR1 and CDR2 from the germline V gene are MNHEY and SMNVEV (reference sequence). The CDR3 loop reads CASSPTGRSGEQYF. In DNA, the CDR3 is TGTGCCAGCAGCCCGACAGGGAGATCGGGAGAGCAGTACTTC.

This clonotype was seen repeatedly, ten times or more. This sequence joins TRBV2 and TRBJ2-1; possible D gene TRBD2, 6 bases. Germline-derived CDR1 and CDR2 are SNHLY and FYNNEI. Trimming took off 0 bases at V and 9 bases at J, with 6 bases between the two ends. The CDR3 loop spans 12 amino acids. Written as DNA, the CDR3 is TGTGCCAGCAGTGAAGCCGGGGGTGAGCAGTTCTTC. It specifies CASSEAGGEQFF. The entire variable domain, with the rest obtained from reference TRBV2 and TRBJ2-1, is as follows: EPEVTQTPSHQVTQMGQEVILRCVPISNHLYFYWYRQILGQKVEFLVSFYNNEISEKSEIFDDQFSVERPDGSNFTLKIRSTKLEDSAMYFCASSEAGGEQFFGPGTRLTVL.

This clonotype was found many times. CDR3 sequence: CASSLGGTARMTYEQYF. The CDR3, as DNA: TGCGCCAGCAGCTTAGGTGGGACAGCCCGAATGACCTACGAGCAGTACTTC. The chain combines TRBV5-1 with TRBJ2-7, with 7 bases lining up with TRBD1. V shed 2 bases, J shed 2 bases, and the junction held 13 bases outside the gene matches. Germline V lookup: CDR1 SGHRS, CDR2 YFSETQ. CDR3 length equals 17 residues. The whole variable domain, remainder taken from reference TRBV5-1 and TRBJ2-7, is KAGVTQTPRYLIKTRGQQVTLSCSPISGHRSVSWYQQTPGQGLQFLFEYFSETQRNKGNFPGRFSGRQFSNSRSEMNVSTLELGDSALYLCASSLGGTARMTYEQYFGPGTRLTVT.

This clonotype was found a few times. The rearrangement uses TRBV12-3 or TRBV12-4 and TRBJ2-5; 11 nucleotides align to TRBD1. The CDR3 sequence is 13 residues long. V lost 4 bases and J lost 6; bases outside the gene matches: 1. The CDR3 DNA follows: TGTGCCAGCAGTTGGACAGGGGGCAAGACCCAGTACTTC. Protein sequence: CASSWTGGKTQYF.

This clonotype was counted only a few times. V usage is TRBV4-3 and J usage is TRBJ2-1; D not certain. The length of the CDR3 is 16 residues. Germline CDR1 and CDR2: LGHNA and YSLEER. V gave up 1 base and J gave up 4 bases, with 14 bases separating them. The CDR3 spells CASSQGSGNPYNEQFF. The CDR3, as DNA: TGCGCCAGCAGCCAAGGATCGGGTAACCCATACAATGAGCAGTTCTTC.

The sample holds many counts of this clonotype. V gene TRBV12-3 or TRBV12-4 combines with J gene TRBJ1-1; D uncertain. The germline V and J ends were trimmed by 5 bases and 5 bases, with 15 bases remaining between them. CDR3 length equals 14 residues. The DNA for the CDR3 is TGTGCCAGCAGTCCCGGGTCCCCTCGAACTGAAGCTTTCTTT. This codes for CASSPGSPRTEAFF.

This clonotype was detected only a few times. The rearrangement uses TRBV7-2 and TRBJ2-7; maybe TRBD1 (6 bases). The germline V gene has CDR1 SGHTA and CDR2 FQGNSA. The germline V and J ends were trimmed by 4 bases and 2 bases, with 18 bases remaining between them. This CDR3 has 16 residues. The CDR3 coding sequence is TGTGCCAGCAGCTCCGTTACAGGGCCCTTGCCCTACGAGCAGTACTTC. This sequence encodes CASSSVTGPLPYEQYF. The variable domain in full, completed from reference TRBV7-2 and TRBJ2-7, reads GAGVSQSPSNKVTEKGKDVELRCDPISGHTALYWYRQSLGQGLEFLIYFQGNSAPDKSGLPSDRFSAERTGGSVSTLTIQRTQQEDSAVYLCASSSVTGPLPYEQYFGPGTRLTVT.

This clonotype appeared many times. The chain joins TRBV29-1 to TRBJ2-3; TRBD2 matches at 11 bases. The germline V gene has CDR1 SQVTM and CDR2 ANQGSEA. CDR3 length equals 16 residues. V lost 6 bases and J lost 0; bases outside the gene matches: 8. CDR3 residues: CSVGLTSGVSTDTQYF. The DNA for the CDR3 is TGCAGCGTGGGACTGACTAGCGGGGTGAGCACAGATACGCAGTATTTT.